Listed here is a single T cell receptor beta chain. What it recognizes is unknown. Germline CDR1 SGHRS, CDR2 YFSETQ. The CDR3 is made up of 16 amino acids. With 7 bases clipped from V and 0 bases from J, the junction kept 6 bases outside the gene matches. This sample is drawn from a study of cytomegalovirus exposure and HLA in healthy donors. This table comes from immunoSEQ multiplex PCR, and its TCRdb copy is limited to in-frame clones, with some not included. The sample yields about 70,000 clones, approximately 95% seen once. General study findings and limits: Researchers catalogued approximately 170 TCR beta chains as cytomegalovirus-associated.

This chain joins TRBV5-1 and TRBJ2-6; 8 nucleotides match TRBD1. Specimen: PBMCs. The TCR originated in a man aged 18 to 29 in good health and CMV-seropositive. The CDR3 sequence is CASSGTGVSGANVLTF. CDR3 sequence (DNA): TGCGCCAGCTCCGGGACAGGCGTCTCTGGGGCCAACGTCCTGACTTTC. The complete variable domain, with remaining parts taken from reference TRBV5-1 and TRBJ2-6, reads KAGVTQTPRYLIKTRGQQVTLSCSPISGHRSVSWYQQTPGQGLQFLFEYFSETQRNKGNFPGRFSGRQFSNSRSEMNVSTLELGDSALYLCASSGTGVSGANVLTFGAGSRLTVL.